This T cell receptor (beta chain) was documented in a study of blood T cell repertoires in COVID-19. Trimming shortened V by 1 base and J by 4 bases, and 15 bases separated the two germline ends. The germline V gene encodes CDR1 LGHNA and CDR2 YNFKEQ. This CDR3 has 16 residues. Clones were read by immunoSEQ multiplex PCR, and TCRdb kept only the in-frame ones, dropping some. Among approximately 89,000 clones listed, more than 65% were seen once. The specimen was peripheral blood. The chain couples TRBV4-2 to TRBJ2-3; D remains ambiguous. This TCR was recovered from a man between 65 and 79 years old with COVID-19, enrolled during active disease. The CDR3 sequence: CASSQGGWLEADTQYF. Written as DNA, the CDR3 is TGTGCCAGCAGCCAAGGAGGCTGGCTCGAGGCAGATACGCAGTATTTT.